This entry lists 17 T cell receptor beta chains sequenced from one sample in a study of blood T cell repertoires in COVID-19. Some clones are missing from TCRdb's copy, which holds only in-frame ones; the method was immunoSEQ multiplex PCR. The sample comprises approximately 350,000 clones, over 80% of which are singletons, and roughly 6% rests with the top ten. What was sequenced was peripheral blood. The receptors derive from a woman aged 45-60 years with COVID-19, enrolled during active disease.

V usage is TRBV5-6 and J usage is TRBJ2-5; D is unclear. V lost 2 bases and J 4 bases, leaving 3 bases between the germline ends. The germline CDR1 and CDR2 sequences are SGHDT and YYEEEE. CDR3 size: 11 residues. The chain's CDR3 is CASSFLETQYF. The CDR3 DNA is TGTGCCAGCAGCTTCTTAGAGACCCAGTACTTC.

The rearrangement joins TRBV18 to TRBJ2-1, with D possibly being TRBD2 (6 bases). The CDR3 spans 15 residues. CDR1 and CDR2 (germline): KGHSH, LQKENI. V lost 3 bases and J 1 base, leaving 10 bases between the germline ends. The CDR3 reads CASSPGGGSYNEQFF. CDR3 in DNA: TGTGCCAGCTCACCCGGTGGAGGGTCCTACAATGAGCAGTTCTTC.

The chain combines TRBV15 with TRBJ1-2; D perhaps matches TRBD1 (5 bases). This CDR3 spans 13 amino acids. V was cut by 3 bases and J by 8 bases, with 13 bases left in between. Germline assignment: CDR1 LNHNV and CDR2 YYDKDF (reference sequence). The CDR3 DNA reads TGTGCCACCAGCAGCGGCGGGGGATGGGGCTACACCTTC. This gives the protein CATSSGGGWGYTF.

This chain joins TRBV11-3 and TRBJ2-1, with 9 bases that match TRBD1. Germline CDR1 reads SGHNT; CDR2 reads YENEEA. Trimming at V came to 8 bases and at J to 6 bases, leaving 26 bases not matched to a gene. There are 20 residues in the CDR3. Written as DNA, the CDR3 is TGTGCCAGCCCACTCCCACTCGGGACAGGGCAATTGTGGTCTAGCAATGAGCAGTTCTTC. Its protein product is CASPLPLGTGQLWSSNEQFF.

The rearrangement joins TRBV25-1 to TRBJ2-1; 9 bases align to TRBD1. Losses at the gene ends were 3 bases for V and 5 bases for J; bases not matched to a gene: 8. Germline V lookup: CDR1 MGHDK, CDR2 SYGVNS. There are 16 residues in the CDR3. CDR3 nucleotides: TGTGCCAGCAGTGAGACCGGGACAGGGATCAACAATGAGCAGTTCTTC. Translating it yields CASSETGTGINNEQFF.

This CDR3 is CASSSGRTGAYEQYF. CDR3 DNA: TGTGCCAGCAGCTCCGGTCGGACAGGGGCCTACGAGCAGTACTTC. The chain is built from TRBV5-4 and TRBJ2-7; 9 bases align to TRBD1. V lost 3 bases, J lost 2 bases, and 6 bases stayed unmatched. Germline V gene lookup returns CDR1 SGHNT and CDR2 YYREEE (reference sequence). The CDR3 is made up of 15 amino acids.

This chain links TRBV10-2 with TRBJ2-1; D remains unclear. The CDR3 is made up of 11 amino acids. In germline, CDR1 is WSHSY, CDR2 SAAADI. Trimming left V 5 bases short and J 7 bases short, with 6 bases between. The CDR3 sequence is CASSSGNEQFF. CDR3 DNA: TGCGCCAGCAGTTCAGGAAATGAGCAGTTCTTC.

For the CDR3, the DNA is TGTGCCAGCAGCCCGAACAGGGTTACCGGGGAGCTGTTTTTT. Residues: CASSPNRVTGELFF. The chain uses TRBV3-1 (or the pseudogene TRBV3-2) and TRBJ2-2, with D possibly TRBD1 on 6 matching bases. Germline CDR1 LGHDT, CDR2 YNNKEL (reference sequence). The CDR3 extends over 14 amino acids. Deletions cut 4 bases from V and 5 bases from J, with 11 bases between.

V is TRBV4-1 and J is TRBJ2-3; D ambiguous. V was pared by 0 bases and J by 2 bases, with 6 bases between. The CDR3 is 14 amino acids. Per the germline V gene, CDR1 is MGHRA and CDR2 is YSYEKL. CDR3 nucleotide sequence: TGCGCCAGCAGCCAAGAATCCAACACAGATACGCAGTATTTT. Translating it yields CASSQESNTDTQYF.

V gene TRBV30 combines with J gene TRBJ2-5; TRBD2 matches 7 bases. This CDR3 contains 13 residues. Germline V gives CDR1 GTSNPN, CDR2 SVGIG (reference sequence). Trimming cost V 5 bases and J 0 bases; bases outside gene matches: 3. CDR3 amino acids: CAWGSGYQETQYF. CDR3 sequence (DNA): TGTGCCTGGGGTAGCGGGTACCAAGAGACCCAGTACTTC.

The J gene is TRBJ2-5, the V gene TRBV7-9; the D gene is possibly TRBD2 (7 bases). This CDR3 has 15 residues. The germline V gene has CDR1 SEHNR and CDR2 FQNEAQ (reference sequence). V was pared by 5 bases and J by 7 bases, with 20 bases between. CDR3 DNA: TGTGCCAGCAGCGTAGGGGGGAGGGCCCTCGGGACCCAGTACTTC. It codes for CASSVGGRALGTQYF.

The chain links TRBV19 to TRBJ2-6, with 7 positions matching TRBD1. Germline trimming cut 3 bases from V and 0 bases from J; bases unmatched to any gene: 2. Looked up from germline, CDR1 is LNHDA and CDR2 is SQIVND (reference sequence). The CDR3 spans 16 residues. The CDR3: CASSIRDSSGANVLTF. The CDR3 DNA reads TGTGCCAGTAGTATCCGGGACAGCTCTGGGGCCAACGTCCTGACTTTC.

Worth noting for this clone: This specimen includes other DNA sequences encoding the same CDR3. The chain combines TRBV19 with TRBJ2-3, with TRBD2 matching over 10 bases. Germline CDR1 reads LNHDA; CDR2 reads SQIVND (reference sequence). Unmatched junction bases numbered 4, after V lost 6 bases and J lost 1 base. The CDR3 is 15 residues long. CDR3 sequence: CASRSGRAGTDTQYF. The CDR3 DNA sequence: TGTGCCAGTAGAAGCGGGAGGGCGGGCACAGATACGCAGTATTTT. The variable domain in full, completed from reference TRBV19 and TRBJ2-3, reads DGGITQSPKYLFRKEGQNVTLSCEQNLNHDAMYWYRQDPGQGLRLIYYSQIVNDFQKGDIAEGYSVSREKKESFPLTVTSAQKNPTAFYLCASRSGRAGTDTQYFGPGTRLTVL.

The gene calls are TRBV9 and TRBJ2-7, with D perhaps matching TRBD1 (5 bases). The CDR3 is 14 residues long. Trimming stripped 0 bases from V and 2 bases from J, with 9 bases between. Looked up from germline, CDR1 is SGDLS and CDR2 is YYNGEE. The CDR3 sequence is CASSVVAGTYEQYF. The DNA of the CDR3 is TGTGCCAGCAGCGTAGTTGCAGGGACCTACGAGCAGTACTTC.

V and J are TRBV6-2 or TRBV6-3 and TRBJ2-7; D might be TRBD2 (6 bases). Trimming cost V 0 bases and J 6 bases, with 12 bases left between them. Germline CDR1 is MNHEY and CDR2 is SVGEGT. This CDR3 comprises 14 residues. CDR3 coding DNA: TGTGCCAGCAGTTACTCGGGAGGAAGGCGCGAGCAGTACTTC. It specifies CASSYSGGRREQYF.

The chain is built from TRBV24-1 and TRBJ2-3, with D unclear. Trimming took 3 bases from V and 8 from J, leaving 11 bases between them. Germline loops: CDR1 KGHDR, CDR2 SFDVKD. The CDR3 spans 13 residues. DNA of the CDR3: TGTGCCACCAGTGATCCGACTCCGGTTACGCAGTATTTT. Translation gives CATSDPTPVTQYF.

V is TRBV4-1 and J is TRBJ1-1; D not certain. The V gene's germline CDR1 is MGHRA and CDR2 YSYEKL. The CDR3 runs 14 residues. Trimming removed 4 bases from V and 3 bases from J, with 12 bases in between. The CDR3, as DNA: TGCGCCAGCAGCCCCCCGAGGTTGGACACTGAAGCTTTCTTT. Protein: CASSPPRLDTEAFF.